The 13 T cell receptor beta chains presented below share a single source sample, sequenced in a study of T cells in Graves' hyperthyroidism and ophthalmopathy. Amplification of TCR beta CDR3 regions was performed using RNA transcripts as template. HTBI primers were employed in a first-round RT-PCR of the TCR CDR3. In TCRdb, the multiplex PCR reads were re-called with MiXCR into one record per CDR3 protein. The sample has fewer than 650,000 distinct CDR3 sequences, around 14% seen once. Sequencing was carried out using blood. The receptors here all came from a woman aged 18-29 years with Graves' ophthalmopathy.

This sequence joins TRBV5-8 and TRBJ1-2; 7 bases match TRBD1. The V and J ends lost 0 bases and 4 bases, in that order; junction bases with no gene match: 9. The germline CDR1 and CDR2 sequences are SGHTS and YDEGEE. The CDR3 has 16 amino acids. The DNA of the CDR3 is TGTGCCAGCAGCTTGGTCCCAGGGGGGCCGATCTATGGCTACACCTTC. Its protein is CASSLVPGGPIYGYTF.

There are many counts of this clonotype. CDR3 DNA sequence: TGTGCCAGCAGTGTTCCGGGGGAGGTACCGCGGGACTACGAGCAGTACTTC. Protein sequence: CASSVPGEVPRDYEQYF. The V gene is TRBV6-1, the J gene TRBJ2-7; possibly TRBD2 for D (6 bases). V was pared by 4 bases and J by 3 bases, with 22 bases between. The CDR3 loop spans 17 amino acids. The germline gives CDR1 MNHNS, CDR2 SASEGT.

The CDR3 reads CASIGLGANEQFF. CDR3 coding DNA: TGTGCCAGTATCGGACTAGGAGCGAATGAGCAGTTCTTC. V and J are TRBV19 and TRBJ2-1, with 7 bases matching TRBD2. Germline V gene lookup returns CDR1 LNHDA and CDR2 SQIVND (reference sequence). The CDR3 runs to 13 residues. Losses at the gene ends were 7 bases for V and 7 bases for J; bases not matched to a gene: 7.

V gene TRBV6-2 or TRBV6-3 combines with J gene TRBJ2-4; 7 bases line up with TRBD2. The germline CDR1 and CDR2 sequences are MNHEY and SVGEGT. The V and J ends lost 6 bases and 1 base, in that order; junction bases with no gene match: 9. This CDR3 is 16 amino acids long. In DNA form, the CDR3 reads TGTGCCAGCAGCCCTTCGGGGGAGGGGGCCAAAAACATTCAGTACTTC. Translating gives CASSPSGEGAKNIQYF.

There are many counts of this clonotype. The V gene is TRBV6-5, the J gene TRBJ1-2, with 7 bases aligning to TRBD1. This CDR3 comprises 15 residues. Trimming took 0 bases from V and 5 from J; bases not matched to a gene: 6. Per germline, CDR1 MNHEY and CDR2 SVGAGI. CDR3 region: CASSYSKGALYGYTF. In DNA, the CDR3 is TGTGCCAGCAGTTACTCGAAGGGGGCGCTTTATGGCTACACCTTC.

This clonotype was observed at least ten times. The J gene is TRBJ2-1, the V gene TRBV6-2 or TRBV6-3, with D uncertain. V lost 6 bases, J lost 3 bases, and 9 bases lay in between. The CDR3 covers 13 residues. Germline assignment: CDR1 MNHEY and CDR2 SVGEGT. The DNA of the CDR3 is TGTGCCAGCAGCCCCGGCTTCTACAATGAGCAGTTCTTC. This gives the protein CASSPGFYNEQFF.

The V and J genes are TRBV7-2 and TRBJ2-3, with D possibly being TRBD1 or TRBD2 (6 bases each). Trimming cost V 7 bases and J 0 bases, with 14 bases left between them. In germline, CDR1 is SGHTA, CDR2 FQGNSA. CDR3 length: 15 amino acids. CDR3 loop: CASTWGAASTDTQYF. The CDR3, as DNA: TGTGCCAGCACGTGGGGGGCGGCTAGCACAGATACGCAGTATTTT.

The chain is built from TRBV9 and TRBJ2-1, with D possibly being TRBD2 (6 bases). V lost 4 bases, J lost 7 bases, and 12 bases lay in between. The CDR3 loop spans 13 amino acids. Germline V gene lookup returns CDR1 SGDLS and CDR2 YYNGEE. CDR3 in amino acids: CASSPVAGNEQFF. CDR3 DNA: TGTGCCAGCAGCCCCGTGGCGGGGAATGAGCAGTTCTTC.

This clonotype was seen at least ten times. This rearrangement joins TRBV3-1 to TRBJ1-2; no reliable D call. Deletions cut 0 bases from V and 8 bases from J, with 13 bases between. The V gene's germline CDR1 is LGHDT and CDR2 YNNKEL (reference sequence). The CDR3 extends over 14 amino acids. CDR3 residues: CASSQEGGRRGYTF. CDR3 in DNA: TGTGCCAGCAGCCAAGAGGGCGGACGGAGGGGCTACACCTTC.

This clonotype was observed a few times. J is TRBJ2-3 and V is TRBV15, with 9 bases lining up with TRBD2. Trimming at V came to 3 bases and at J to 3 bases, leaving 7 bases not matched to a gene. The CDR3 is 16 amino acids. Looked up from germline, CDR1 is LNHNV and CDR2 is YYDKDF (reference sequence). The chain's CDR3 is CATSRDSGSGTDTQYF. CDR3 nucleotide sequence: TGTGCCACCAGCAGGGATAGCGGGAGCGGTACAGATACGCAGTATTTT.

V gene TRBV7-9 combines with J gene TRBJ2-1, with D possibly called TRBD1 or TRBD2 (5 bases each). V was shortened by 4 bases and J by 3 bases, with 19 bases between the two germline ends. The CDR3 is 17 amino acids. The germline CDR1 and CDR2 sequences are SEHNR and FQNEAQ (reference sequence). The CDR3 spells CASSSPPSGRGYNEQFF. CDR3 sequence (DNA): TGTGCCAGCAGCTCCCCCCCCTCGGGACGCGGCTACAATGAGCAGTTCTTC. Variable domain in full (rest from reference TRBV7-9 and TRBJ2-1): DTGVSQNPRHKITKRGQNVTFRCDPISEHNRLYWYRQTLGQGPEFLTYFQNEAQLEKSRLLSDRFSAERPKGSFSTLEIQRTEQGDSAMYLCASSSPPSGRGYNEQFFGPGTRLTVL.

The chain joins TRBV7-2 to TRBJ2-7; a possible D gene is TRBD2 (6 bases). Trimming took off 6 bases at V and 4 bases at J, with 16 bases between the two ends. Germline V lookup: CDR1 SGHTA, CDR2 FQGNSA. This CDR3 spans 14 amino acids. The CDR3 reads CASSKDTDYYEQYF. The CDR3 DNA sequence: TGTGCCAGCAGTAAGGACACGGACTATTACGAGCAGTACTTC.

In its sample, this clonotype was seen many times. The chain uses TRBV27 and TRBJ2-5, with a tentative D call TRBD1 (6 bases). V lost 5 bases, J lost 5 bases, and 18 bases lay in between. This CDR3 is built from 15 residues. Germline-derived CDR1 and CDR2 are MNHEY and SMNVEV (reference sequence). CDR3 residues: CASSTNSDRTETQYF. DNA of the CDR3: TGTGCCAGCAGTACGAATTCCGACAGGACGGAGACCCAGTACTTC.